The clone carrying this T cell receptor (beta chain) was observed a few times. As yet, its antigen is unknown. The germline V gene encodes CDR1 ENHRY and CDR2 SYGVKD. This CDR3 is built from 12 residues. The junction had 4 bases not matched to a gene; V was cut back by 9 bases and J by 3 bases. The source of the sample is a study of T cell responses to AZD1222 COVID-19 vaccine. Whole-study results and caveats: Clonal diversity may have been underestimated in mostly white British donors. Repertoires were obtained only post-peak T cell response. Baseline antibody screening turned up just a handful of seropositive AZD1222 recipients.

It was second doses at about 4 or about 12 weeks that were pooled. Profiling relied on immunoSEQ multiplex PCR, and the TCRdb table lists in-frame clones only, not all of them. The sample consists of around 120,000 clones, 85% to 90% of them appearing once. This material consisted of peripheral blood, taken 28 days after the second AZD1222 dose. This receptor was taken from an adult who received the AZD1222 COVID-19 vaccine. V and J are TRBV10-3 and TRBJ2-7; 8 bases map to TRBD1. The CDR3 DNA is TGTGCCATAGGACAGGGCGACTACGAGCAGTACTTC. Its translation: CAIGQGDYEQYF.